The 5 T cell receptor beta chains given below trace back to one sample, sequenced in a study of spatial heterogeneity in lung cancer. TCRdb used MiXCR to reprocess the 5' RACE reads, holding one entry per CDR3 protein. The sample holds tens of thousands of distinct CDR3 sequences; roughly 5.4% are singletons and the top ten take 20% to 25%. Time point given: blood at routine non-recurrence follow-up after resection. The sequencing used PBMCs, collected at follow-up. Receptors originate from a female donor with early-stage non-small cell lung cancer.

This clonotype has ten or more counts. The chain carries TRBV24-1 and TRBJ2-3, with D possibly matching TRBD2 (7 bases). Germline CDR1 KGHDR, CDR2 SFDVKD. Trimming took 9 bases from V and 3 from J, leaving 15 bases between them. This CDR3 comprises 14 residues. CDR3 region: CATQERGGTDTQYF. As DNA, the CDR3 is TGTGCCACCCAGGAGAGGGGGGGGACAGATACGCAGTATTTT.

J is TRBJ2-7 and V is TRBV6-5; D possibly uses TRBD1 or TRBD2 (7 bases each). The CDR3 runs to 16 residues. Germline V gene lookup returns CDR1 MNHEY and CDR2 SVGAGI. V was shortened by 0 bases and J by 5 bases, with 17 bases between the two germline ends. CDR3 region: CASSYSAGGAMDEQYF. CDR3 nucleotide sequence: TGTGCCAGCAGTTACTCGGCAGGGGGGGCCATGGACGAGCAGTACTTC.

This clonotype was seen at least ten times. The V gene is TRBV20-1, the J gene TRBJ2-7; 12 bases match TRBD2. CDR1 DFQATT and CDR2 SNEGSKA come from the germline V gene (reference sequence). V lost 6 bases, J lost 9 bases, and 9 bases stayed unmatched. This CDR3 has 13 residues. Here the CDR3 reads CSASPGTSGPQYF. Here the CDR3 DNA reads TGCAGTGCCAGTCCCGGGACTAGCGGGCCGCAGTACTTC.

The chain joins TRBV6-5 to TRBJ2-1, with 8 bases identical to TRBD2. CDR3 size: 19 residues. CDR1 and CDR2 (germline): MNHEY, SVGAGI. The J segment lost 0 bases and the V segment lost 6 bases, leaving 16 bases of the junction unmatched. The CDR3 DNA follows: TGTGCCAGCAGACCTCTCGTGGCTAGCGGGTCGAGCTCCTACAATGAGCAGTTCTTC. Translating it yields CASRPLVASGSSSYNEQFF.

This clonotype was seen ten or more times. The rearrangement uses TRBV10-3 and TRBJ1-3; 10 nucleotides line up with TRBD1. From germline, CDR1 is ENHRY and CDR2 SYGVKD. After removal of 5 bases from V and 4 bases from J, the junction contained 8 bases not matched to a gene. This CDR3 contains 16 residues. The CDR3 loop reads CAISPGTGVSGNTIYF. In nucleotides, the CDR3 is TGTGCCATCAGTCCCGGGACAGGGGTATCAGGAAACACCATATATTTT.